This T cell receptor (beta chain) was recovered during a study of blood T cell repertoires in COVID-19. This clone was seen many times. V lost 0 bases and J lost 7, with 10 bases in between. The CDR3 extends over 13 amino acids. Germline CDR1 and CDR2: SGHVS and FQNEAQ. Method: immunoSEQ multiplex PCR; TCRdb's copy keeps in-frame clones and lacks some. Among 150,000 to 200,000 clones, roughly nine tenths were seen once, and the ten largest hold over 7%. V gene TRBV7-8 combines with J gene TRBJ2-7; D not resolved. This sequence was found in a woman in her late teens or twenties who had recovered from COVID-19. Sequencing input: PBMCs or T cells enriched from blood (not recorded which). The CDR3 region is CASSLASVKEQYF. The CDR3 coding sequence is TGTGCCAGCAGCTTAGCGAGCGTGAAGGAGCAGTACTTC.